This T cell receptor (beta chain) was identified in a study of identical twins. J gave up 6 bases and V 0 bases, and 8 bases lay outside the gene matches. CDR1 is DFQATT and CDR2 is SNEGSKA in the germline V gene (reference sequence). CDR3 length: 15 amino acids. Unique molecular identifiers were in the cDNA, with template-switch universal primer binding. One entry per CDR3 protein results from TCRdb running MiXCR on the 5' RACE reads. Of 510,000 or so distinct CDR3 sequences in the sample, 15% are singletons; the top ten hold about 0.4%. Concerning this clonotype itself: The antigen is not known.

Study findings and constraints: Models underestimated how often monozygotic twins shared out-of-frame TCR alpha. In zero-insertion analyses, partial confounding could arise from invariant MAIT and iNKT cells.

The data also belong to a second study, concerning yellow fever vaccine responses in identical twins.

The sequence was collected from a woman aged 18-29 years in good health. The V and J genes are TRBV20-1 and TRBJ2-1; 7 positions agree with TRBD2. The sample was CD4+ T cells sorted from blood. The CDR3 nucleotides read TGCAGTGCTAGAGATCCGGCTAGCGGACTCAATGAGCAGTTCTTC. Translation: CSARDPASGLNEQFF.